What follows is one TCR beta chain and its context. The CDR3 consists of 14 residues. With 6 bases clipped from V and 5 bases from J, the junction kept 7 bases outside the gene matches. The germline CDR1 and CDR2 sequences are MGHRA and YSYEKL. This sample is part of a study of blood T cell repertoires in COVID-19. The assay was immunoSEQ multiplex PCR, and TCRdb's table has in-frame clones only and misses some. The sample yields about 69,000 clones, 85% to 90% seen once. The sample consisted of peripheral blood. V gene TRBV4-1 combines with J gene TRBJ2-3; TRBD2 matches at 8 bases. This receptor was identified in a man aged 45-65 years with acute or convalescent COVID-19. CDR3 loop: CASSTSGGGDTQYF. The CDR3 DNA reads TGCGCCAGCAGTACTAGCGGAGGGGGAGATACGCAGTATTTT.